This T cell receptor (beta chain) was retrieved from a study of blood T cell repertoires in COVID-19. About the research overall: Acute and convalescent COVID-19 specimens originated in the United States, Italy and Spain.

Germline V gene data show CDR1 as MDHEN and CDR2 as SYDVKM. Trimming took off 6 bases at V and 0 bases at J, with 18 bases between the two ends. The CDR3 consists of 17 residues. Per the original data handling: The assay estimated nucleated cells by amplifying reference gene primers. Sequencing used immunoSEQ multiplex PCR; TCRdb keeps in-frame clones, though not all of them. V and J calls and clone size are copied from that table; D and trimming were computed from the DNA. This table has around 270,000 clones, approximately 89% appearing once. The chain uses TRBV28 and TRBJ1-3; possibly TRBD1 for D (5 bases). The sequence was collected from a woman between 50 and 59 years old with acute or convalescent COVID-19. The specimen sequenced was peripheral blood. As DNA, the CDR3 is TGTGCCAGCAGACATCCCAACAGAGGACACTCTGGAAACACCATATATTTT. Its protein product is CASRHPNRGHSGNTIYF.